Following are 12 T cell receptor beta chains from one sample sequenced in a study of human T cells and chemical hapten exposure (dated by TCRdb to about 2021). The library was prepared using RACE. The instrument given in TCRdb is NextSeq 500. In TCRdb, the public reads were trimmed at Q25 with fastp and aligned with MiXCR, with productive beta chains retained. Each entry is one CDR3 protein sequence, shown with its most common DNA and genes. For this sample the table gives about 81,000 distinct CDR3 sequences, of which 6% to 9% were detected only once. Jointly, the top ten make up approximately 1.5% of the sample. In the paper's terms, the time point label means: patch test 1, 2 weeks after DPC sensitization. This sample's treatment or condition label indicates: therapeutic diphenylcyclopropenone sensitization with weekly scalp DPC. This specimen consisted of whole blood, obtained in connection with sensitization to the hapten diphenylcyclopropenone (DPC). Every receptor here comes from a woman in her 30s with alopecia areata. Some clones in this sample may be carry-over from other donors' samples.

This clonotype came up a few times. V and J are TRBV2 and TRBJ2-5; TRBD1 aligns across 9 bases. The J segment lost 11 bases and the V segment lost 5 bases, leaving 6 bases of the junction unmatched. The CDR3 length is 12 residues. Germline CDR1 is SNHLY and CDR2 is FYNNEI. The CDR3 here is CASSNDRGAQYF. In DNA, the CDR3 is TGTGCCAGCAGTAACGACAGGGGGGCACAGTACTTC. The variable domain in full, with the rest retrieved from reference TRBV2 and TRBJ2-5, is EPEVTQTPSHQVTQMGQEVILRCVPISNHLYFYWYRQILGQKVEFLVSFYNNEISEKSEIFDDQFSVERPDGSNFTLKIRSTKLEDSAMYFCASSNDRGAQYFGPGTRLLVL.

The chain has TRBV27 and TRBJ1-2; maybe TRBD1 (6 bases). In germline, CDR1 is MNHEY, CDR2 SMNVEV (reference sequence). The CDR3 has 16 amino acids. V lost 5 bases, J lost 6 bases, and 22 bases lay in between. The CDR3 DNA reads as TGTGCCAGCAGTATCTCATCAGGGGTCACAGGAGATGGCTACACCTTC. Translation: CASSISSGVTGDGYTF.

This clonotype was seen only a few times. This chain joins TRBV6-1 and TRBJ1-6, with 9 bases fitting TRBD1. Germline V gives CDR1 MNHNS, CDR2 SASEGT. The CDR3 runs to 18 residues. Unmatched junction bases numbered 4, after V lost 1 base and J lost 0 bases. The CDR3 region has the DNA TGTGCCAGCAGTGAAGATGGACAGGGGAGCTCCTATAATTCACCCCTCCACTTT. Its protein is CASSEDGQGSSYNSPLHF.

In this sample, this clonotype turned up many times. V and J are TRBV18 and TRBJ2-7, with 7 nucleotides matching TRBD1. Germline V gene lookup returns CDR1 KGHSH and CDR2 LQKENI. The CDR3 consists of 14 residues. Trimming cost V 3 bases and J 1 base; bases outside gene matches: 3. CDR3 amino acids: CASSPGQASYEQYF. The CDR3, as DNA: TGTGCCAGCTCACCCGGACAGGCGTCCTACGAGCAGTACTTC.

This chain links TRBV5-4 with TRBJ2-6; D might be TRBD1 (6 bases). The CDR3 is 14 residues long. The germline CDR1 and CDR2 sequences are SGHNT and YYREEE (reference sequence). The V end was cut by 4 bases, the J end by 5 bases, with 10 bases between. CDR3 DNA: TGTGCCAGCAGCCCCACAGGGAGGGCCAACGTCCTGACTTTC. It codes for CASSPTGRANVLTF.

This clonotype was detected ten times or more. V usage is TRBV7-9 and J usage is TRBJ2-1; 8 nucleotides agree with TRBD2. The CDR3 runs to 17 residues. CDR1 and CDR2 from the germline V gene are SEHNR and FQNEAQ (reference sequence). Trimming removed 4 bases from V and 0 bases from J; junction bases left unmatched: 8. The CDR3 sequence: CASSSTGGASSYNEQFF. The CDR3 nucleotides are TGTGCCAGCAGCTCAACGGGAGGGGCTAGCTCCTACAATGAGCAGTTCTTC.

This clonotype was detected only a few times. The chain joins TRBV29-1 to TRBJ1-1; D may be TRBD1 (6 bases). The germline gives CDR1 SQVTM, CDR2 ANQGSEA. CDR3 length: 15 amino acids. Deletions cut 4 bases from V and 1 base from J, with 16 bases between. The CDR3 spells CSVAFPGHRNTEAFF. CDR3 DNA sequence: TGCAGCGTTGCTTTTCCGGGACATAGGAACACTGAAGCTTTCTTT.

The sample holds a few counts of this clonotype. J is TRBJ1-5 and V is TRBV19, with D uncertain. Germline CDR1 reads LNHDA; CDR2 reads SQIVND (reference sequence). The CDR3 runs to 16 residues. V was clipped by 5 bases and J by 4 bases, with 18 bases between them. CDR3 sequence (DNA): TGTGCCAGTAGTCATCCCGATCCGTTTGGGAATCAGCCCCAGCATTTT. This codes for CASSHPDPFGNQPQHF.

Ten or more counts support this clonotype. The chain recombines TRBV29-1 with TRBJ2-3, with TRBD1 matching 7 bases. This CDR3 is 14 amino acids long. V was pared by 7 bases and J by 1 base, with 8 bases of the junction left unmatched. Germline loops: CDR1 SQVTM, CDR2 ANQGSEA. DNA of the CDR3: TGCAGCGCCCCGACAGGGAGAGGCACAGATACGCAGTATTTT. It encodes CSAPTGRGTDTQYF.

This clonotype was detected ten times or more. The gene calls are TRBV5-1 and TRBJ2-3; 7 bases map to TRBD1. J lost 0 bases, V lost 2 bases, and 12 bases had no gene match. The germline gives CDR1 SGHRS, CDR2 YFSETQ. The CDR3 runs 18 residues. DNA of the CDR3: TGCGCCAGCAGCTTACACGACAGGGACCTACTTAGCACAGATACGCAGTATTTT. This translates into CASSLHDRDLLSTDTQYF.

J is TRBJ1-4 and V is TRBV2, with D possibly being TRBD1 (6 bases). V lost 2 bases and J 6 bases, leaving 7 bases between the germline ends. Germline V gene data show CDR1 as SNHLY and CDR2 as FYNNEI. The CDR3 length is 13 residues. This chain's CDR3 is CASSENRDEKLFF. The CDR3 DNA sequence: TGTGCCAGCAGTGAAAACAGGGATGAAAAACTGTTTTTT.

In this sample, this clonotype turned up many times. The chain has TRBV14 and TRBJ1-1, with 7 bases aligning to TRBD1. Germline lookup yields CDR1 SGHDN and CDR2 FVKESK. V dropped 2 bases and J dropped 6; count of bases not matched to a gene: 3. CDR3 length: 13 residues. The CDR3 here is CASSQMTGSEAFF. The CDR3 DNA follows: TGTGCCAGCAGCCAAATGACAGGGTCTGAAGCTTTCTTT.